This T cell receptor (beta chain) was recorded in a study of blood T cells in healthy people across ages. This clonotype was counted only a few times. Antigen: not known. This sequence may be a read error, since a much larger clone differs from it by one base. Study-level points and caveats: Diversity estimates drawn from one million T cells were deemed underestimates. Age brought a roughly linear fall in TCR beta diversity measured per million T cells.

The V gene's germline CDR1 is SGHAT and CDR2 FQNNGV. The CDR3 is 13 amino acids. V was clipped by 5 bases and J by 4 bases, with 10 bases between them. PCR was performed a second time for about 7 to 12 cycles using a sample-barcoded 5' primer and a J-beta primer mix. MiXCR was run by TCRdb on the 5' RACE reads, yielding one entry per CDR3 protein. The sample has about 730,000 distinct CDR3 sequences; roughly 43% are singletons. The rearrangement joins TRBV11-2 to TRBJ2-3; the D is unclear. The TCR sequence derives from a woman aged 60 to 75 in good health. Sequences were obtained from blood. The CDR3 sequence is CASSVVPPDTQYF. DNA of the CDR3: TGTGCCAGCAGCGTAGTTCCCCCAGATACGCAGTATTTT.